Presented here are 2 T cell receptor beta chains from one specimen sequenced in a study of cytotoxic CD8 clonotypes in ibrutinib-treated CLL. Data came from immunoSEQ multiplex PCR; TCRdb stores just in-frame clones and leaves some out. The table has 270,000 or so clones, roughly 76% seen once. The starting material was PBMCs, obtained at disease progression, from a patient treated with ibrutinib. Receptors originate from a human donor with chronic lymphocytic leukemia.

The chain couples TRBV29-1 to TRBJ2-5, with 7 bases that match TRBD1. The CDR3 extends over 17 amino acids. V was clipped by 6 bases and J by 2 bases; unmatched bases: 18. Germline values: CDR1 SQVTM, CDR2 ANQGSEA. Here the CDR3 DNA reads TGCAGCGTCGCCGGTACAGGGGCGGACATGTGGCAAGAGACCCAGTACTTC. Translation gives CSVAGTGADMWQETQYF.

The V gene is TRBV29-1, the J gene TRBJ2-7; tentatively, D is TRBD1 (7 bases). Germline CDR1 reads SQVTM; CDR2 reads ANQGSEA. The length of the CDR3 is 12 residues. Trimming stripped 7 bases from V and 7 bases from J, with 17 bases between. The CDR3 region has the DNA TGCAGCGCCAGGGGGGCTACAGGGGAGCAGTACTTC. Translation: CSARGATGEQYF.